The present entry profiles one T cell receptor beta chain with its context. Antigen unknown. This record belongs to a study of post-analysis software for immune sequencing data. Whole-study context: Some patients lacked subtype; others had relapsing-remitting, secondary progressive or progressive-relapsing disease. Study results and caveats: Elevated frequency relative to controls characterized roughly 5 TRBV segments in patients, TRBV5-6, TRBV5-1 and TRBV20-1 among them. Same-batch preparations were strongly co-clustered by F measure. Significantly decreased normalized Chao1 diversity was recorded for multiple sclerosis patients relative to controls.

Carried by the TCR beta cDNA libraries were unique molecular identifiers. TCRdb redid the calling of the PCR reads with MiXCR, one entry per CDR3 protein. This sample has about 810,000 distinct CDR3 sequences, with around 50% found just once. CDR3 length: 17 residues. Germline CDR1 reads SNHLY; CDR2 reads FYNNEI. Trimming at V came to 2 bases and at J to 3 bases, leaving 6 bases not matched to a gene. The TCR was taken from a girl between 5 and 17 years old with multiple sclerosis. The source material was blood. The chain is built from TRBV2 and TRBJ2-1, with 11 bases fitting TRBD2. The chain's CDR3 is CASSEWGTSGSYNEQFF. The CDR3 DNA reads TGTGCCAGCAGTGAATGGGGTACTAGCGGGAGCTACAATGAGCAGTTCTTC.